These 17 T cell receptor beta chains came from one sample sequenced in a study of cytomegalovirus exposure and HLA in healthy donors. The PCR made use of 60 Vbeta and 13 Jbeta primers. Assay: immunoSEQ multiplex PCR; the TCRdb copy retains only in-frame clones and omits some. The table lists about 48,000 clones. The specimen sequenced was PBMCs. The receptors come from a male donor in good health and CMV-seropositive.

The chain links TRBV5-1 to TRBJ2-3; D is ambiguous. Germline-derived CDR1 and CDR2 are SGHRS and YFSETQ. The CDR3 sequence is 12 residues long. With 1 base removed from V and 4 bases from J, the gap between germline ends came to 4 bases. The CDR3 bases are TGCGCCAGCAGCTTGAACTCAGATACGCAGTATTTT. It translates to CASSLNSDTQYF.

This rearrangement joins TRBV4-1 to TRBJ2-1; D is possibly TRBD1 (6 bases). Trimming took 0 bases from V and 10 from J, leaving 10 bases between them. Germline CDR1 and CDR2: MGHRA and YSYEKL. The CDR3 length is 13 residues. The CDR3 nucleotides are TGCGCCAGCAGCCAAGACGGAACAGGGGAGCAGTTCTTC. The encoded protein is CASSQDGTGEQFF.

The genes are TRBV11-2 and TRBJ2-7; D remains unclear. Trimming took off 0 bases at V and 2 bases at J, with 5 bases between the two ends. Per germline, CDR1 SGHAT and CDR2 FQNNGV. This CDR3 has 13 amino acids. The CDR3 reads CASSLDPAYEQYF. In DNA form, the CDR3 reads TGTGCCAGCAGCTTAGATCCGGCCTACGAGCAGTACTTC.

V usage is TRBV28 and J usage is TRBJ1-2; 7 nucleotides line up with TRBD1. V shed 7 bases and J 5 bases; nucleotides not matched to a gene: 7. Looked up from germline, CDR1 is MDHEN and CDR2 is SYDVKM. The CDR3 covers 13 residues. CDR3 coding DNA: TGTGCCAGCAATACGAGACAGGGATATGGCTACACCTTC. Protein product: CASNTRQGYGYTF.

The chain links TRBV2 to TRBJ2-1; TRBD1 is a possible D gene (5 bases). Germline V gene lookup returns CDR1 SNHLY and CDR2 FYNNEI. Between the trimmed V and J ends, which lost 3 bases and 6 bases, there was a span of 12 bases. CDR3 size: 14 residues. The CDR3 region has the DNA TGTGCCAGCAGTGACAGGGTGGGGATCAATGAGCAGTTCTTC. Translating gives CASSDRVGINEQFF.

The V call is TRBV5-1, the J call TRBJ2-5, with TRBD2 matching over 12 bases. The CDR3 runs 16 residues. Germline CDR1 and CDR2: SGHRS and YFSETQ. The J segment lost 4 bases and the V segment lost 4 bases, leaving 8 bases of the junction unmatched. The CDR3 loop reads CASSTPSGGAPETQYF. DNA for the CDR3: TGCGCCAGCAGCACCCCTAGCGGGGGGGCCCCAGAGACCCAGTACTTC.

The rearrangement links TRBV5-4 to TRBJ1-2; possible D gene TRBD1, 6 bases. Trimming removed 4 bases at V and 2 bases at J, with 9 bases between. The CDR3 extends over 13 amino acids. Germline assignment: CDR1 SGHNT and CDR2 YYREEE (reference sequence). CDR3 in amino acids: CASSEGGNYGYTF. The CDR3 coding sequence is TGTGCCAGCAGCGAGGGGGGGAACTATGGCTACACCTTC.

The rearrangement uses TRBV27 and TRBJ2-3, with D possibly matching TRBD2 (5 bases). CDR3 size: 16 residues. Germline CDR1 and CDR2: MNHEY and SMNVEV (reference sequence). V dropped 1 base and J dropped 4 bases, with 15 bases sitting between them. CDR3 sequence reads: CASSLYAPGISDTQYF. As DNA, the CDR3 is TGTGCCAGCAGTTTATATGCCCCGGGAATCTCAGATACGCAGTATTTT.

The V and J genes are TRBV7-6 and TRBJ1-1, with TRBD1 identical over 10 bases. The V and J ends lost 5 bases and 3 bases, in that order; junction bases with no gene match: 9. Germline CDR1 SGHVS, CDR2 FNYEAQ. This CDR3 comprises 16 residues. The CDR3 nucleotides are TGTGCCAGCAGCCCTCAGGCAGGACAGGGGGACACTGAAGCTTTCTTT. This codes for CASSPQAGQGDTEAFF.

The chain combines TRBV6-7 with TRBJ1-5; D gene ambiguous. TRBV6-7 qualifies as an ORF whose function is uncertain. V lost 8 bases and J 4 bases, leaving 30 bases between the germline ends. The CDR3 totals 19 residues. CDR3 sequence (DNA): TGTGCCAGCGGCGCTTCAGGTATCCACCATACAATTAATAATCAGCCCCAGCATTTT. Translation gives CASGASGIHHTINNQPQHF.

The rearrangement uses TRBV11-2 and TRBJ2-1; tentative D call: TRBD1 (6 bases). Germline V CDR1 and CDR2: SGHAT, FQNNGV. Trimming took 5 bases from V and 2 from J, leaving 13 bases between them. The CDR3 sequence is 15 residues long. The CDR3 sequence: CASSPNRDTYNEQFF. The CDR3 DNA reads TGTGCCAGCAGCCCAAACCGGGACACCTACAATGAGCAGTTCTTC.

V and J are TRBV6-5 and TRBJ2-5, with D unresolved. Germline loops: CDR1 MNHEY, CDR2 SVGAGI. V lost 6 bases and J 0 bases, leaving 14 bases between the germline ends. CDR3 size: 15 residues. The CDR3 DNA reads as TGTGCCAGCAGCGGATTTAGCCGGTACCAAGAGACCCAGTACTTC. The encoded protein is CASSGFSRYQETQYF.

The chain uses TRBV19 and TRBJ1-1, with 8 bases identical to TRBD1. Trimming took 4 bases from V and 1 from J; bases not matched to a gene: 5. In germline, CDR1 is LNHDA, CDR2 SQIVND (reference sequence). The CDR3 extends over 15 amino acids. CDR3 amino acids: CASSTPGGQNTEAFF. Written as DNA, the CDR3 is TGTGCCAGTAGTACCCCAGGGGGCCAGAACACTGAAGCTTTCTTT.

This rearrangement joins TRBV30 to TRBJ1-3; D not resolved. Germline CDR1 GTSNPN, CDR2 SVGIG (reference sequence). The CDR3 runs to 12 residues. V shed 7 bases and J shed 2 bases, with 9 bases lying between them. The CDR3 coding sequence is TGTGCCTACTCACCTACTGGAAACACCATATATTTT. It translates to CAYSPTGNTIYF.

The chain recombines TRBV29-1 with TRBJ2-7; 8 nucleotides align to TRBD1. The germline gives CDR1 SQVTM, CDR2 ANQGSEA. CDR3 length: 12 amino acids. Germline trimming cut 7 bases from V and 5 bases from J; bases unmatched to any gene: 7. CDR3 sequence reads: CSATGEVNEQYF. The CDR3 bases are TGCAGCGCGACAGGGGAAGTTAACGAGCAGTACTTC.

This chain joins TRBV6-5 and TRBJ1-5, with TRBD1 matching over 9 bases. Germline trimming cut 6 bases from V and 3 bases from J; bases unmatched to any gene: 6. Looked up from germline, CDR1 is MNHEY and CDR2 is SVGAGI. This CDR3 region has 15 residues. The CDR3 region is CASSPTGGDNQPQHF. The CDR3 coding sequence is TGTGCCAGCAGCCCGACAGGGGGTGACAATCAGCCCCAGCATTTT.

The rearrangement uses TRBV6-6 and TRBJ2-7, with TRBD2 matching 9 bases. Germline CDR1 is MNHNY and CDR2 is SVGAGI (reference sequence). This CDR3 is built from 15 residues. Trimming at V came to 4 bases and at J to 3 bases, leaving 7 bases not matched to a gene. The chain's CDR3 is CASSSRGGGNYEQYF. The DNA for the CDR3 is TGTGCCAGCAGTTCGCGGGGGGGAGGAAACTACGAGCAGTACTTC.